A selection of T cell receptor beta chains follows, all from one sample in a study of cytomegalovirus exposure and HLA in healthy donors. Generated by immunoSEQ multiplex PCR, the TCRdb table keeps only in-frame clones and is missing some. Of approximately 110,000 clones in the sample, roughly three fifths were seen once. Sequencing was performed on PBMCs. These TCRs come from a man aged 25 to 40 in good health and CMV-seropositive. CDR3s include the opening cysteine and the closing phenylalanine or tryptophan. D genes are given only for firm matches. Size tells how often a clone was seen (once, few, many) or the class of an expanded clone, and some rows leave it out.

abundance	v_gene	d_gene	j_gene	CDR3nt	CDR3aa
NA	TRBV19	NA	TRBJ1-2	TGTGCCAGTAGTAGGCGGAACTATGGCTACACCTTC	CASSRRNYGYTF
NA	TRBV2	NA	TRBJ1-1	TGTGCCAGCAGTGAAGGGGCAGACACTGAAGCTTTCTTT	CASSEGADTEAFF
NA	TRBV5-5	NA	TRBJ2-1	TGTGCCAGCAGCCCCAGTCGTAATGAGCAGTTCTTC	CASSPSRNEQFF
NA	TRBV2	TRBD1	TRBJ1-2	TGTGCCAGCAAGCTGGGACAGCCCCACCAAAGCTTC	CASKLGQPHQSF
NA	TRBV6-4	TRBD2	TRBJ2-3	TGTGCCAGCAGGGGGGGGTTAGCGGCCATTATTTATTTT	CASRGGLAAIIYF
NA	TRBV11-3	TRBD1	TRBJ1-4	TGTGCCAGCAGCCGACATCCCCAAGGAGGGGGCCTTACGTCCGAAAAACTGTTTTTT	CASSRHPQGGGLTSEKLFF
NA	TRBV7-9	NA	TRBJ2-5	TGTGCCAGCAGCTCCCGAACTGCGCTCCAAGAGACCCAGTACTTC	CASSSRTALQETQYF
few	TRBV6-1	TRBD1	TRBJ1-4	TGTGCCAGCAACCCGGGACAGGGTAATGAAAAACTGTTTTTT	CASNPGQGNEKLFF
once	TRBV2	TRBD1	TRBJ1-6	TGTGCCAGCAACGTCGACGGACAGGGGAATAATTCACCCCTCCACTTT	CASNVDGQGNNSPLHF
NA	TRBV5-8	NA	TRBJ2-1	TGTGCCAGCATGATATCGGGGGACAATGAGCAGTTCTTC	CASMISGDNEQFF